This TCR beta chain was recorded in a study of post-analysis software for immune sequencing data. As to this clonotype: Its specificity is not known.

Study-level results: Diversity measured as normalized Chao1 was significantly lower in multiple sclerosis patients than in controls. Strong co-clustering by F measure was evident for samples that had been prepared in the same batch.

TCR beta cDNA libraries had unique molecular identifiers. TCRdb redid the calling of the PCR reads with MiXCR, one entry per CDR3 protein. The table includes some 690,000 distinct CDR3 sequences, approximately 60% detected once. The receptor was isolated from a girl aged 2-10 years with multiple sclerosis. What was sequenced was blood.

The CDR3 nucleotides are TGTGCCAGCGGCAAGGGACTAGCGGGGTCGGCCATTCAGTACTTC. Translating gives CASGKGLAGSAIQYF. The chain combines TRBV6-2 or TRBV6-3 with TRBJ2-5, with TRBD2 identical over 13 bases. Near its end, the DNA agrees better with TRBJ2-4, so the J call may be wrong. This CDR3 is 15 amino acids long. CDR1 and CDR2 from the germline V gene are MNHEY and SVGEGT.